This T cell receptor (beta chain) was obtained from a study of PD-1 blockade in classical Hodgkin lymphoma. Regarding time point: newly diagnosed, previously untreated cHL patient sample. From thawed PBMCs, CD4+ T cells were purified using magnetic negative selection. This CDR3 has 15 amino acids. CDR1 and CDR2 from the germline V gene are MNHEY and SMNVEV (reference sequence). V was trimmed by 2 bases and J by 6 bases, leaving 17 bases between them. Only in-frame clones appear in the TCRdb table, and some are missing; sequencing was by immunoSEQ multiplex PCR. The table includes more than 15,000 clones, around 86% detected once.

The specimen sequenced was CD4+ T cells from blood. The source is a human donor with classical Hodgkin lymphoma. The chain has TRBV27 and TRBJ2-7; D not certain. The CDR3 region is CASSLGASIPGEQYF. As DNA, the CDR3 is TGTGCCAGCAGTTTAGGAGCCTCTATACCCGGCGAGCAGTACTTC.